The rows below give T cell receptor beta chains drawn from one sample of a study of early T cells in non-severe SARS-CoV-2 infection. TCRdb fed the 5' RACE reads into MiXCR, producing one record per CDR3 protein. This sample has approximately 75,000 distinct CDR3 sequences, with about 14% found just once. Material: whole blood, obtained at baseline. Receptors originate from an adult who was a healthcare worker with PCR-confirmed SARS-CoV-2 infection or an uninfected control (not recorded which). CDR3s leave out the opening cysteine and the closing phenylalanine or tryptophan.

>10|TRBV27
ASSIRGLEQF
>13|TRBV15
ATSRELTGGGEQF
>12|TRBV7-2
ASSAGGAGDTQY
>10|TRBV27
ASGSAQDTQY
>11|TRBV7-3
ASSTANTGELF
>12|TRBV11-2
ASGSSGINNEQF
>10|TRBV20-1
SAGQANQPQH
>13|TRBV24-1
ATSGATRGRPTQY
>12|TRBV5-6
ASSPRAVLTEAF
>14|TRBV12-3/TRBV12-4
ASIPGTSGLMDTQY
>13|TRBV5-1
ASSIGQGAITEAF
>10|TRBV20-1
SARKPNYGYT
>13|TRBV28
ASRLRGLSYNEQF
>11|TRBV29-1
SGEGANTGELF
>16|TRBV11-2
ASSYPGQGISGANVLT
>12|TRBV30
AWSLLAGVDTQY
>14|TRBV6-2/TRBV6-3
ASSAGQGDTGAEVF
>12|TRBV7-9
ASSLRQGGEKLF